This T cell receptor beta chain was documented in a study of early T cells in non-severe SARS-CoV-2 infection. Looking at the study overall: Bulk RNA from unsorted whole blood was sequenced; chains were unpaired.

Trimming took off 7 bases at V and 2 bases at J, with 13 bases between the two ends. This CDR3 region has 14 residues. CDR1 is SGHAT, CDR2 FQNNGV, per germline. This clonotype has at least ten counts. Each single cDNA molecule received a unique molecular identifier. TCRdb re-analysed the 5' RACE reads in MiXCR, keeping a single row per CDR3 protein. The sample shows approximately 79,000 distinct CDR3 sequences, around 13% of them seen only once. The chain combines TRBV11-2 with TRBJ2-3; D ambiguous. The TCR comes from an adult who was a healthcare worker with PCR-confirmed SARS-CoV-2 infection or an uninfected control (not recorded which). The material sequenced was whole blood. CDR3 sequence: CASTSPSLTDTQYF. The CDR3, as DNA: TGTGCCAGCACCAGCCCTTCCCTCACAGATACGCAGTATTTT. The entire variable domain, with the rest obtained from reference TRBV11-2 and TRBJ2-3, is as follows: EAGVAQSPRYKIIEKRQSVAFWCNPISGHATLYWYQQILGQGPKLLIQFQNNGVVDDSQLPKDRFSAERLKGVDSTLKIQPAKLEDSAVYLCASTSPSLTDTQYFGPGTRLTVL.